Listed here is a single T cell receptor beta chain. The antigen is not known. TCRdb reprocessed the reads via MiXCR and lists one record per CDR3 protein. The sample shows 84,000 or so distinct CDR3 sequences, about 44% of them seen only once. This entry belongs to a study of T cell repertoires in cytomegalovirus infection. This CDR3 contains 15 residues. Per the germline V gene, CDR1 is MNHEY and CDR2 is SMNVEV (reference sequence). J lost 1 base, V lost 4 bases, and 3 bases had no gene match. The clonotype originates from a human donor in good health (CMV status not recorded). Some clones in this sample may be carry-over from other donors' samples. The chain joins TRBV27 to TRBJ2-5; 10 nucleotides match TRBD1. Specimen: CD8+ T cells from cultured PBMCs, collected from culture after CMV antigen stimulation. The CDR3: CASSWDRGIQETQYF. DNA of the CDR3: TGTGCCAGCAGTTGGGACAGGGGCATCCAAGAGACCCAGTACTTC.